This T cell receptor beta chain stems from a study of blood T cell repertoires in COVID-19 (dated by TCRdb to the early 2020s). Regarding the complete study: The collaborator samples originated in the United States, Italy and Spain and spanned the acute and convalescent phases of COVID-19. The samples were drawn from the first 160 participants of the ongoing ImmuneRACE study and from 1,254 subjects provided by 6 global collaborators. Deeply sampled blood TCRbeta repertoires from subjects exposed to, actively infected with, or recovered from COVID-19 were included in the dataset. Where HLA class I and class II types were available, the types were taken from metadata supplied by the sample provider, not from assay-based typing. The material from the prospective study consisted of cDNA or gDNA derived from T cells, B-cell-depleted T cells, or PBMCs. The repertoires were made available in a free public database intended to serve as a resource for research on the immune response to SARS-CoV-2. The sample metadata nearly always contained a de-identified subject ID, COVID-19 status, age in years and sex. On the study overall, not on this receptor specifically: The quantity of clinical and demographic metadata differed by source and by participant and was supplied without curation.

On this clone: There is no known antigen for this receptor. One base away there is no much larger clone; base qualities are not given.

Each collaborating institution followed its own protocols to collect whole blood in K2EDTA tubes. For TCRbeta analysis, collaborator samples were shipped as frozen whole blood, as isolated PBMCs, or as DNA extracted from either sample type. TCRbeta CDR3 regions were amplified from genomic DNA using the immunoSEQ Assay, a bias-controlled multiplex PCR. Turning to the authors' computational methods: The number of nucleated cells in each sample was estimated from the amplification of reference gene primers within the assay. To quantify the absolute abundance of each unique TCRbeta CDR3 rearrangement, sequence reads were collapsed and filtered. For each sample, productive Simpson clonality was calculated as the square root of Simpson's diversity index over productive rearrangements. TCRdb carries this immuneACCESS record with in-frame sequences only. Its versions omit some clonotypes, under half of them owing to an unresolved V gene in the studies checked, with the rest unexplained. V, J and clone size are taken as reported in that table, and D and trimming were inferred from the DNA itself. This sample has tens of thousands of clones in its table, and over 70% of those were observed once. The leading ten clones occupy roughly a tenth of the sample.

V is clipped by 4 bases and J by 2 bases, and the sequence between their germline boundaries is 8 bases long. The CDR3 runs 14 residues from the cysteine to the phenylalanine. Only the CDR3 region is kept as DNA, spanning 42 bases read in frame from base 1. The germline V gene (reference sequence) supplies CDR1 SEHNR and CDR2 FQNEAQ. The sequence joins TRBV7-9 to TRBJ2-2, with no confident D gene call. The sample taken for sequencing was peripheral blood. The source is an older man with active COVID-19. The CDR3 here reads CASSSDFNTGELFF. In nucleotide form, the sequence is TGTGCCAGCAGCTCTGACTTTAACACCGGGGAGCTGTTTTTT. Supplemented by the reference TRBV7-9 and TRBJ2-2 proteins around the CDR3, the complete variable domain is DTGVSQNPRHKITKRGQNVTFRCDPISEHNRLYWYRQTLGQGPEFLTYFQNEAQLEKSRLLSDRFSAERPKGSFSTLEIQRTEQGDSAMYLCASSSDFNTGELFFGEGSRLTVL.